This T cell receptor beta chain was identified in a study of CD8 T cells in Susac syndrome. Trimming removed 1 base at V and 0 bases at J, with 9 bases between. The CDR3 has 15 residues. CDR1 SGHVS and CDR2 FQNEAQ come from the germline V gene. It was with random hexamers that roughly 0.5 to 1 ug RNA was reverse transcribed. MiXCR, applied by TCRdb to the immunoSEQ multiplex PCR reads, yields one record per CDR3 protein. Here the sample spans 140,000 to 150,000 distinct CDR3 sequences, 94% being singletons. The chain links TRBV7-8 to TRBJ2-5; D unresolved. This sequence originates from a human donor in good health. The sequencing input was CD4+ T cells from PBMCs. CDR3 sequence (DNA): TGTGCCAGCAGCTTAGATTCGGGTCACCAAGAGACCCAGTACTTC. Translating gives CASSLDSGHQETQYF.